One and the same sample provided the 21 T cell receptor beta chains below, sequenced in a study of blood T cell repertoires in COVID-19. TCRdb's table, derived via immunoSEQ multiplex PCR, lists solely in-frame clones and lacks some. This table has about 130,000 clones, around 86% appearing once. Sequencing used peripheral blood. All receptors derive from a woman aged 45-60 years who had recovered from COVID-19.

This clone was seen only once. V is TRBV5-1 and J is TRBJ1-2; TRBD1 is a possible D gene (6 bases). Per germline, CDR1 SGHRS and CDR2 YFSETQ. V was cut by 0 bases and J by 8 bases, with 11 bases left in between. The CDR3 runs 13 residues. The CDR3 DNA reads TGCGCCAGCAGCTTGGCCAATAGGGGGGGCTACACCTTC. Encoded protein: CASSLANRGGYTF.

The rearrangement uses TRBV2 and TRBJ2-5; D is perhaps TRBD1 (6 bases). This CDR3 has 14 residues. V lost 9 bases and J 1 base, leaving 15 bases between the germline ends. CDR1 SNHLY and CDR2 FYNNEI come from the germline V gene. The DNA for the CDR3 is TGTGCCAGTTGGCCCGAAGGGGGCCAAGAGACCCAGTACTTC. This gives the protein CASWPEGGQETQYF.

Here the CDR3 DNA reads TGTGCCAGTAGTAGGGGACACCTGAACACTGAAGCTTTCTTT. This codes for CASSRGHLNTEAFF. The V call is TRBV19, the J call TRBJ1-1; TRBD1 is a possible D gene (6 bases). The germline CDR1 and CDR2 sequences are LNHDA and SQIVND (reference sequence). This CDR3 is 14 amino acids long. V was shortened by 4 bases and J by 0 bases, with 9 bases between the two germline ends. The complete variable domain, with remaining parts taken from reference TRBV19 and TRBJ1-1, reads DGGITQSPKYLFRKEGQNVTLSCEQNLNHDAMYWYRQDPGQGLRLIYYSQIVNDFQKGDIAEGYSVSREKKESFPLTVTSAQKNPTAFYLCASSRGHLNTEAFFGQGTRLTVV.

V usage is TRBV4-1 and J usage is TRBJ2-1, with 7 bases fitting TRBD2. V shed 1 base and J 9 bases; nucleotides not matched to a gene: 12. The CDR3 is 16 amino acids. From germline, CDR1 is MGHRA and CDR2 YSYEKL. For the CDR3, the DNA is TGCGCCAGCAGCCAAGTTTGGGGAGGGCCTGGGGGTGAGCAGTTCTTC. Its protein is CASSQVWGGPGGEQFF.

The chain combines TRBV5-1 with TRBJ2-1, with TRBD1 as a possible D gene (6 bases). The CDR3 covers 18 residues. Per germline, CDR1 SGHRS and CDR2 YFSETQ. V shed 4 bases and J shed 4 bases, with 24 bases lying between them. For the CDR3, the DNA is TGCGCCAGCAGCCCACGGACGACAGGCGACAGGCCTTACAATGAGCAGTTCTTC. Its translation is CASSPRTTGDRPYNEQFF.

This chain links TRBV3-1 (or the pseudogene TRBV3-2) with TRBJ2-5; D gene ambiguous. The V gene's germline CDR1 is LGHDT and CDR2 YNNKEL (reference sequence). V was cut by 8 bases and J by 3 bases, with 10 bases left in between. The CDR3 sequence is 12 residues long. CDR3 amino acids: CASSLAEETQYF. DNA of the CDR3: TGTGCCAGCTCTTTGGCGGAAGAGACCCAGTACTTC.

This clone was recorded once. The rearrangement links TRBV2 to TRBJ1-4; TRBD1 matches at 11 bases. With 10 bases clipped from V and 10 bases from J, the junction kept 8 bases outside the gene matches. This CDR3 comprises 13 residues. CDR1 and CDR2 (germline): SNHLY, FYNNEI. CDR3 nucleotide sequence: TGTGCCACCCGCCCGGGACAGGGGGGAAAACTGTTTTTT. Translated: CATRPGQGGKLFF.

The V call is TRBV7-2, the J call TRBJ2-7; D might be TRBD2 (6 bases). This CDR3 region has 17 residues. With 1 base removed from V and 0 bases from J, the gap between germline ends came to 16 bases. Germline CDR1 reads SGHTA; CDR2 reads FQGNSA. The CDR3, as DNA: TGTGCCAGCAGCTTAGACCCCCTAGCGAGCCCCTCCTACGAGCAGTACTTC. Its translation is CASSLDPLASPSYEQYF.

The chain links TRBV6-1 to TRBJ2-5; TRBD2 aligns across 13 bases. V was pared by 2 bases and J by 5 bases, with 8 bases of the junction left unmatched. This CDR3 contains 17 residues. The germline V gene has CDR1 MNHNS and CDR2 SASEGT. The DNA for the CDR3 is TGTGCCAGCAGTGAATTCAGGGGACTAGCGGGACGGGAGACCCAGTACTTC. It encodes CASSEFRGLAGRETQYF.

The chain carries TRBV25-1 and TRBJ1-4, with D unresolved. V was pared by 0 bases and J by 5 bases, with 10 bases between. Germline assignment: CDR1 MGHDK and CDR2 SYGVNS. The CDR3 has 15 amino acids. CDR3 sequence (DNA): TGTGCCAGCAGTGAATACGGTCGTATGAATGAAAAACTGTTTTTT. The encoded protein is CASSEYGRMNEKLFF.

The CDR3 DNA is TGTGCCAGCAGTGATTCCGGGGGACTCTCTGGAAACACCATATATTTT. Amino acids: CASSDSGGLSGNTIYF. V and J are TRBV6-1 and TRBJ1-3, with a tentative D call TRBD1 (5 bases). Germline CDR1 MNHNS, CDR2 SASEGT. V lost 3 bases and J 0 bases, leaving 12 bases between the germline ends. The CDR3 contains 16 residues.

The genes are TRBV21-1 and TRBJ1-3; the D call of TRBD1 is as the table states it, not checked on the DNA. TRBV21-1 represents a pseudogene. There are 15 residues in the CDR3. The CDR3 is CASSTQKAGGNTIYF. The CDR3 nucleotides read TGTGCCAGCAGCACCCAAAAGGCAGGGGGAAACACCATATATTTT.

The chain links TRBV7-2 to TRBJ2-1; the D is unclear. Trimming removed 3 bases from V and 8 bases from J, with 14 bases in between. The CDR3 contains 14 residues. Germline V gene sequence: CDR1 SGHTA, CDR2 FQGNSA. In nucleotides, the CDR3 is TGTGCCAGCAGCTTTTTAGCTAGTAACCATGAGCAGTTCTTC. This translates into CASSFLASNHEQFF.

Only one count was recorded for this clone. V and J are TRBV30 and TRBJ1-6; tentatively, D is TRBD1 (5 bases). CDR1 is GTSNPN and CDR2 is SVGIG in the germline V gene (reference sequence). The V gene lost 0 bases and the J gene lost 14 bases, with 23 bases spanning the gap. This CDR3 is 16 amino acids long. CDR3 in amino acids: CAWSVRGTPAVSSLHF. In DNA, the CDR3 is TGTGCCTGGAGTGTACGAGGGACTCCGGCGGTGTCGTCCCTCCACTTT.

This clone has a single count. This chain links TRBV5-1 with TRBJ2-5; TRBD2 agrees at 8 bases. CDR1 is SGHRS, CDR2 YFSETQ, per germline. J lost 5 bases, V lost 2 bases, and 5 bases had no gene match. This CDR3 contains 14 residues. CDR3 protein: CASSFSGGGETQYF. CDR3 nucleotide sequence: TGCGCCAGCAGCTTCAGCGGGGGAGGCGAGACCCAGTACTTC. Full variable domain (remainder filled in from reference TRBV5-1 and TRBJ2-5): KAGVTQTPRYLIKTRGQQVTLSCSPISGHRSVSWYQQTPGQGLQFLFEYFSETQRNKGNFPGRFSGRQFSNSRSEMNVSTLELGDSALYLCASSFSGGGETQYFGPGTRLLVL.

The chain joins TRBV5-8 to TRBJ1-4; 7 nucleotides line up with TRBD1. The CDR3 spans 16 residues. Per germline, CDR1 SGHTS and CDR2 YDEGEE. V was clipped by 1 base and J by 4 bases; unmatched bases: 7. The CDR3 DNA is TGTGCCAGCAGCTTGACCGGGACAGTGCATAATGAAAAACTGTTTTTT. Translating it yields CASSLTGTVHNEKLFF.

The CDR3 region has the DNA TGTGCCACCAGCTCCCCAAGAAGGGGCGCCCATGAGCAGTTCTTC. Amino acids: CATSSPRRGAHEQFF. The chain is built from TRBV15 and TRBJ2-1; D might be TRBD1 (5 bases). Germline-derived CDR1 and CDR2 are LNHNV and YYDKDF (reference sequence). The CDR3 consists of 15 residues. V was clipped by 5 bases and J by 8 bases, with 19 bases between them.

This sequence joins TRBV3-1 (or the pseudogene TRBV3-2) and TRBJ1-1; D is uncertain. V was shortened by 5 bases and J by 1 base, with 8 bases between the two germline ends. The CDR3 runs to 13 residues. CDR1 and CDR2 from the germline V gene are LGHDT and YNNKEL (reference sequence). The CDR3 DNA reads as TGTGCCAGCAGCTTTACATGGAACACTGAAGCTTTCTTT. Amino acid sequence: CASSFTWNTEAFF.

The chain has TRBV9 and TRBJ2-1; D is unclear. Germline V gene data show CDR1 as SGDLS and CDR2 as YYNGEE. Trimming left V 0 bases short and J 0 bases short, with 7 bases between. The CDR3 totals 15 residues. The CDR3 protein is CASSVDLSSYNEQFF. The CDR3 nucleotides are TGTGCCAGCAGCGTAGATCTCAGCTCCTACAATGAGCAGTTCTTC. Variable domain in full (rest from reference TRBV9 and TRBJ2-1): DSGVTQTPKHLITATGQRVTLRCSPRSGDLSVYWYQQSLDQGLQFLIQYYNGEERAKGNILERFSAQQFPDLHSELNLSSLELGDSALYFCASSVDLSSYNEQFFGPGTRLTVL.

This clone was observed once. V is TRBV10-1 and J is TRBJ2-4; 13 bases are shared with TRBD2. Germline assignment: CDR1 WNHNN and CDR2 SYGVQD (reference sequence). V lost 6 bases to trimming and J lost 6 bases; unmatched junction nucleotides: 11. This CDR3 contains 17 residues. This CDR3 is CASRLTSGGAEGNIQYF. The CDR3, as DNA: TGCGCCAGCAGACTAACTAGCGGGGGGGCCGAGGGAAACATTCAGTACTTC.

CDR3 DNA sequence: TGTGCCAGTAGTATAGTCCACAGGTCCTCCTACGAGCAGTACTTC. Translating gives CASSIVHRSSYEQYF. The chain joins TRBV19 to TRBJ2-7; D is possibly TRBD1 (5 bases). V was clipped by 1 base and J by 0 bases, with 10 bases between them. This CDR3 contains 15 residues. Germline CDR1 and CDR2: LNHDA and SQIVND (reference sequence).